Reported below is one T cell receptor beta chain. The antigen is undetermined. The same CDR3 also results from other DNA sequences found in this sample. This sample stems from a study of shared clonotypes between healthy human individuals. Study-level background: For every donor, three CD4 naive, three CD4 memory, two CD8 naive and one CD8 memory plates were used. Findings of the study overall: Specimens sampled were limited to blood, with tissue repertoires likely differing. Larger estimated richness was generally seen in naive subsets than in memory subsets.

Trimming removed 6 bases from V and 1 base from J; junction bases left unmatched: 2. The germline V gene encodes CDR1 SNHLY and CDR2 FYNNEI. The CDR3 is made up of 13 amino acids. The study enrolled healthy HIV-negative adults without recent acute infections or vaccinations as donors. Repertoires were generated with immunoSEQ multiplex PCR, while TCRdb's copy carries only in-frame clones and drops some. This sample yields 650,000 to 800,000 clones, of which 72% are seen a single time; under 2% belongs to the top ten. What was sequenced was memory CD4+ T cells sorted from blood. Subset specified: CD45RA-negative fraction. The chain has TRBV2 and TRBJ1-1; 7 positions match TRBD1. The origin of this receptor is a woman aged 25 to 39 in good health. The CDR3 region is CASRGTANTEAFF. The CDR3 region has the DNA TGTGCCAGCAGGGGGACAGCGAACACTGAAGCTTTCTTT.